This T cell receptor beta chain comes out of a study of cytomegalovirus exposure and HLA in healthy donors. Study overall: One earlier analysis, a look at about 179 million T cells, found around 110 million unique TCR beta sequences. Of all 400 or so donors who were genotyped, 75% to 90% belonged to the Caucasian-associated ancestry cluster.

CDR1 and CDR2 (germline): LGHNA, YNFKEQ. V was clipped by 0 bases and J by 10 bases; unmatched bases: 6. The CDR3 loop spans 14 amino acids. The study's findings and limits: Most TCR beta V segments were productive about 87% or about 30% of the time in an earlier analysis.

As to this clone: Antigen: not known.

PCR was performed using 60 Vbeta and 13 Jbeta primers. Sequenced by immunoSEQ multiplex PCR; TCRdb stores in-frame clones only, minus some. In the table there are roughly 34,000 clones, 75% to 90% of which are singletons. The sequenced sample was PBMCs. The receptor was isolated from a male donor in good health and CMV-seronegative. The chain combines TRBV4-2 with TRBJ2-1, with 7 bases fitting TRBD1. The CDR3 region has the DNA TGTGCCAGCAGCCAAGAAGGACAGGCAGGGGAGCAGTTCTTC. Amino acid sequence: CASSQEGQAGEQFF.